The clone carrying this T cell receptor (beta chain) was recorded many times. The sample is drawn from a study of regulatory T cells in long-lasting Graves disease. The authors built TCR beta libraries using iRepertoire HTBI primers and Arm-PCR of CDR3 regions. One entry per CDR3 protein, called by TCRdb with MiXCR from the multiplex PCR reads. The data show 300,000 to 350,000 distinct CDR3 sequences, around 20% seen once. V lost 3 bases, J lost 4 bases, and 19 bases stayed unmatched. The CDR3 spans 20 residues. Germline V CDR1 and CDR2: MNHGY, SVAAGI. Stated time point: persistent/refractory GD, antithyroid drugs over 5 years with positive TRAb. The TCR library was prepared using RNA isolated from PBMCs.

The sample consisted of peripheral blood mononuclear cells (PBMCs), taken when the disease was refractory, from a patient treated with antithyroid drugs. This TCR derives from a female donor with Graves disease. The J gene is TRBJ2-2, the V gene TRBV6-9; 8 bases agree with TRBD2. CDR3 nucleotides: TGTGCCAGCAGTTACTCAGGCCGGAGGATGGCGGGGGGCGGCACCGGGGAGCTGTTTTTT. This encodes CASSYSGRRMAGGGTGELFF.